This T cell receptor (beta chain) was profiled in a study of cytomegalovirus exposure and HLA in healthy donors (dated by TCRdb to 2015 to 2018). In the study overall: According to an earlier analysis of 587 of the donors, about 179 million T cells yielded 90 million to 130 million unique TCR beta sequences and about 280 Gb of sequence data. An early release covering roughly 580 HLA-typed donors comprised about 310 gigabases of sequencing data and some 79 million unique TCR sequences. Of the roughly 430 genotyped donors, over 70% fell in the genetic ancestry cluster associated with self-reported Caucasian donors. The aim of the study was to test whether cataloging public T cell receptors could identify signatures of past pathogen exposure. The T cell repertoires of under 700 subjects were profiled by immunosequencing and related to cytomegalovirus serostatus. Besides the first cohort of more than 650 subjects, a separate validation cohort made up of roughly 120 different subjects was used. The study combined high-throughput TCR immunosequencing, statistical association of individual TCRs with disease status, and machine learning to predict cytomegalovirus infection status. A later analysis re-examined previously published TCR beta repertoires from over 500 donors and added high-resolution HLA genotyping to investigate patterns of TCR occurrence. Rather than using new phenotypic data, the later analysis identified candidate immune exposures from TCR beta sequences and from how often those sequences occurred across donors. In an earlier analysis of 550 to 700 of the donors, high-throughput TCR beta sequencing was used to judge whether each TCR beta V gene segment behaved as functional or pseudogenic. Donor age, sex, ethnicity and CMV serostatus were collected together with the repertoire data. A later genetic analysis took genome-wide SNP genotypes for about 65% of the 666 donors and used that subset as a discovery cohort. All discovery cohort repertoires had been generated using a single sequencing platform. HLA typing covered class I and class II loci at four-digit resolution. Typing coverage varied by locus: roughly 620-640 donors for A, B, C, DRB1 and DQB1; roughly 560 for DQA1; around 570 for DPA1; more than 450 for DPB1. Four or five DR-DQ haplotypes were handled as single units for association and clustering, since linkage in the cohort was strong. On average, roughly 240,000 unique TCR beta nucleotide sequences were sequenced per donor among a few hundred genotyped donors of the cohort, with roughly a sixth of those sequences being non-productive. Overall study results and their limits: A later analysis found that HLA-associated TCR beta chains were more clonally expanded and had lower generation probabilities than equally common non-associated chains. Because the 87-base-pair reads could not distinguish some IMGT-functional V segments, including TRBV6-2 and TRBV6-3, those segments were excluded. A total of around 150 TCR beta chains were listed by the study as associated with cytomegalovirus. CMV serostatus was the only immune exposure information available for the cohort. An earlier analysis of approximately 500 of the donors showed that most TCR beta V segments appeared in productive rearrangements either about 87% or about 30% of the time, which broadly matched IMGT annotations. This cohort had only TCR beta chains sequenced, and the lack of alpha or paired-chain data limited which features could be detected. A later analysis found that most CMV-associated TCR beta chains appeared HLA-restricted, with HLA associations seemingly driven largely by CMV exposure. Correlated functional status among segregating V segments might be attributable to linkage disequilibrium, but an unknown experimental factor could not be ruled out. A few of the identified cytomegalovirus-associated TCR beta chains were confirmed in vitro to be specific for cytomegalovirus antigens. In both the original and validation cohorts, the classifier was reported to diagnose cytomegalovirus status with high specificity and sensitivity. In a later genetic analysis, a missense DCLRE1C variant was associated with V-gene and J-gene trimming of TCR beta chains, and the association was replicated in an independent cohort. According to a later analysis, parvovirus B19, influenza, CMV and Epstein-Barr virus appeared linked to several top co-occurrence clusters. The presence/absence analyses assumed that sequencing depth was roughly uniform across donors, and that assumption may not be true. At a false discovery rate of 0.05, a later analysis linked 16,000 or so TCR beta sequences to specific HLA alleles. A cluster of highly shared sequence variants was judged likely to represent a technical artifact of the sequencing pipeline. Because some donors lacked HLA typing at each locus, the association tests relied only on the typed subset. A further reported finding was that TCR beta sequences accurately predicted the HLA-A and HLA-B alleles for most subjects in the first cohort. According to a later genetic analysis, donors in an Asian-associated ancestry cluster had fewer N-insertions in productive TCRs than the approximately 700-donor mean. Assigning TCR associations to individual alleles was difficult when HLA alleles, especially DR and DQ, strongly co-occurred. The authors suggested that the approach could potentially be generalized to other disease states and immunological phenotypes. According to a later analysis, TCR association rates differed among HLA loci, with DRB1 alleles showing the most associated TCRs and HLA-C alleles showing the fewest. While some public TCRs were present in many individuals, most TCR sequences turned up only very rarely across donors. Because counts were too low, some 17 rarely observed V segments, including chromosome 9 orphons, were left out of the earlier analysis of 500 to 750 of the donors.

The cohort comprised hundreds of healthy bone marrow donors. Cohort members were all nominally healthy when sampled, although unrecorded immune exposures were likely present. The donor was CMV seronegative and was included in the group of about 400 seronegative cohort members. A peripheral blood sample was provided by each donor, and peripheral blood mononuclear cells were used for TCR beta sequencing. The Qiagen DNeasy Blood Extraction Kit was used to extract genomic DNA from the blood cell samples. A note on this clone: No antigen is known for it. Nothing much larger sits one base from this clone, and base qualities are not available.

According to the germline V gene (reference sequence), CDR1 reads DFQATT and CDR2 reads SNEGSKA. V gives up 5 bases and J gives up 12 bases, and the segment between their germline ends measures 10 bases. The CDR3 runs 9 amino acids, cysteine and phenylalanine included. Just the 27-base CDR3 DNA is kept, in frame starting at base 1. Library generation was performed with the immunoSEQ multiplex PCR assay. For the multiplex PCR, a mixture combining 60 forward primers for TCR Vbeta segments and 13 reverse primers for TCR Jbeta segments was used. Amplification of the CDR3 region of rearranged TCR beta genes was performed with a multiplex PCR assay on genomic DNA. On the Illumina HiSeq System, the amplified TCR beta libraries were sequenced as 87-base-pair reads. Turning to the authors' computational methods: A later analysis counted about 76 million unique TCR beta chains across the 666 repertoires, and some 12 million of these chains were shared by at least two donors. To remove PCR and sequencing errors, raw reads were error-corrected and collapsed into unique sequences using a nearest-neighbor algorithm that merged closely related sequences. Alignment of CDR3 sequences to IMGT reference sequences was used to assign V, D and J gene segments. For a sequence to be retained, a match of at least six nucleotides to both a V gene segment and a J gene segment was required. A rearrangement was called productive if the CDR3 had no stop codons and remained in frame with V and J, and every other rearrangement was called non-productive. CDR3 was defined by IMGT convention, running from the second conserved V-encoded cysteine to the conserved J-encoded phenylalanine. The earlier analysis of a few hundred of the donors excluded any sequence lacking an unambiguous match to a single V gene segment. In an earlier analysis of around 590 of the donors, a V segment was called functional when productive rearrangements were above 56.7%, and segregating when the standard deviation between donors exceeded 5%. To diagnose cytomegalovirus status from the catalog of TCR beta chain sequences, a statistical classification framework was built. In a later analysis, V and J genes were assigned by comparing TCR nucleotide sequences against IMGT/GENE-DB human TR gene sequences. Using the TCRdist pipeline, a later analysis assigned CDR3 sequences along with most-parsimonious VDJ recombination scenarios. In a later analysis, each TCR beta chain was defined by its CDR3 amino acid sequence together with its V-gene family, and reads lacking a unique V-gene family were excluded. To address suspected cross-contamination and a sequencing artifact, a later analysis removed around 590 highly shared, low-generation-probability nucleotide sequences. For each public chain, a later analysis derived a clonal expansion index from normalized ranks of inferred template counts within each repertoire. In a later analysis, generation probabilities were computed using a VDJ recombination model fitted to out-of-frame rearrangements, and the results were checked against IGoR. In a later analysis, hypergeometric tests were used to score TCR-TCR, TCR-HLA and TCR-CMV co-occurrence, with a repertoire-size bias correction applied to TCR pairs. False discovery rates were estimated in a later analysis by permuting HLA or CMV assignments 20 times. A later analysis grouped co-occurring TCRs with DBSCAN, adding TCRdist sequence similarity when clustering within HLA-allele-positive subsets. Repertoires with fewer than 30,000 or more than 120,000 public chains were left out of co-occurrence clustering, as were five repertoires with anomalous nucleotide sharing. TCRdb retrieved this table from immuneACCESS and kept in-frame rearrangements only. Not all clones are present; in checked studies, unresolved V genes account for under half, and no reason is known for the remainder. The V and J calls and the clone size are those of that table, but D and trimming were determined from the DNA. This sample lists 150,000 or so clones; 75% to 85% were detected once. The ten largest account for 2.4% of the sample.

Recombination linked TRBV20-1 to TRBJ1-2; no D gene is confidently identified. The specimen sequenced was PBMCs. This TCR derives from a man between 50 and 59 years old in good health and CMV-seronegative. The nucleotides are TGCAGTGCTGGACTGGGCCACACCTTC. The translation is CSAGLGHTF.